A selection of T cell receptor beta chains follows, all from one sample in a study of blood T cells in healthy people across ages. One entry per CDR3 protein results from TCRdb running MiXCR on the 5' RACE reads. The table shows more than 650,000 distinct CDR3 sequences, with 22% occurring only once. The sequenced sample consisted of blood. The source is a man between 65 and 85 years old in good health. Each CDR3 is given with its conserved first and last residue. The D gene is left open where the match is weak. A clone size is listed for some rows: how often the clone was seen (once, few, many), or a class if it is expanded.

cdr3_length: 14
v_call: TRBV11-2
clone_size: few
d_call: TRBD1
j_call: TRBJ1-1
cdr3_aa: CASRSDRAMGRAFF
cdr3_nt: TGTGCCAGCAGATCGGACAGGGCAATGGGTAGAGCTTTCTTT

cdr3_length: 14
v_call: TRBV7-2
clone_size: -
d_call: -
j_call: TRBJ1-4
cdr3_aa: CASTPYQGGEKLFF
cdr3_nt: TGTGCCAGCACCCCATACCAGGGCGGTGAAAAACTGTTTTTT

cdr3_length: 17
v_call: TRBV18
clone_size: -
d_call: -
j_call: TRBJ1-6
cdr3_aa: CASSPEFRSSYNSPLHF
cdr3_nt: TGTGCCAGCTCACCAGAATTCCGTAGCTCCTATAATTCACCCCTCCACTTT

cdr3_length: 15
v_call: TRBV7-9
clone_size: -
d_call: -
j_call: TRBJ1-2
cdr3_aa: CASSYEGMSNYGYTF
cdr3_nt: TGTGCCAGCAGCTACGAAGGGATGTCTAACTATGGCTACACCTTC

cdr3_length: 13
v_call: TRBV27
clone_size: few
d_call: -
j_call: TRBJ2-7
cdr3_aa: CASSRQPQYEQYF
cdr3_nt: TGTGCCAGCAGTAGACAGCCACAATACGAGCAGTACTTC

cdr3_length: 13
v_call: TRBV7-2
clone_size: -
d_call: -
j_call: TRBJ1-6
cdr3_aa: CASSTGLNSPLHF
cdr3_nt: TGTGCCAGCAGCACAGGGTTAAATTCACCCCTCCACTTT

cdr3_length: 14
v_call: TRBV12-3/TRBV12-4
clone_size: few
d_call: TRBD2
j_call: TRBJ2-3
cdr3_aa: CASTPSGSTDTQYF
cdr3_nt: TGTGCCAGCACCCCTAGCGGCAGCACAGATACGCAGTATTTT

cdr3_length: 12
v_call: TRBV24-1
clone_size: few
d_call: TRBD1
j_call: TRBJ1-1
cdr3_aa: CATGTGDRQAFF
cdr3_nt: TGTGCCACCGGGACTGGGGACAGACAAGCTTTCTTT

cdr3_length: 13
v_call: TRBV6-1
clone_size: few
d_call: -
j_call: TRBJ2-7
cdr3_aa: CASSERLGYEQYF
cdr3_nt: TGTGCCAGCAGTGAAAGGTTAGGGTACGAGCAGTACTTC

cdr3_length: 15
v_call: TRBV3-1
clone_size: -
d_call: TRBD2
j_call: TRBJ2-1
cdr3_aa: CASSLRASGINEQFF
cdr3_nt: TGTGCCAGCAGCCTCAGGGCTAGCGGTATCAATGAGCAGTTCTTC

cdr3_length: 14
v_call: TRBV12-5
clone_size: few
d_call: -
j_call: TRBJ2-1
cdr3_aa: CASGPGTGSNEQFF
cdr3_nt: TGTGCTAGTGGCCCCGGGACTGGGAGTAATGAGCAGTTCTTC

cdr3_length: 13
v_call: TRBV12-3/TRBV12-4
clone_size: -
d_call: -
j_call: TRBJ1-2
cdr3_aa: CASSLRTVYGYTF
cdr3_nt: TGTGCCAGCAGTCTAAGGACAGTCTATGGATACACCTTC

cdr3_length: 14
v_call: TRBV11-2
clone_size: -
d_call: -
j_call: TRBJ2-3
cdr3_aa: CASSLRGVGNTQYF
cdr3_nt: TGTGCCAGCAGCCTCAGGGGAGTGGGCAATACGCAGTATTTT

cdr3_length: 17
v_call: TRBV10-1
clone_size: -
d_call: TRBD2
j_call: TRBJ2-3
cdr3_aa: CASSDGLAGTSTDTQYF
cdr3_nt: TGCGCCAGCAGTGATGGGCTAGCGGGGACTAGCACAGATACGCAGTATTTT

cdr3_length: 15
v_call: TRBV9
clone_size: -
d_call: -
j_call: TRBJ2-3
cdr3_aa: CASSAGGLATDTQYF
cdr3_nt: TGTGCCAGCAGCGCAGGAGGGTTGGCCACAGATACGCAGTATTTT

cdr3_length: 13
v_call: TRBV3-1
clone_size: -
d_call: TRBD2
j_call: TRBJ2-1
cdr3_aa: CAIQGLAGGRRFF
cdr3_nt: TGTGCCATCCAGGGACTAGCGGGGGGGCGTCGGTTCTTC

cdr3_length: 13
v_call: TRBV6-5
clone_size: few
d_call: -
j_call: TRBJ1-1
cdr3_aa: CASKKGLVGEAFF
cdr3_nt: TGTGCCAGCAAGAAGGGGCTAGTCGGTGAAGCTTTCTTT

cdr3_length: 14
v_call: TRBV6-1
clone_size: -
d_call: -
j_call: TRBJ2-1
cdr3_aa: CASSEGLVRAEQFF
cdr3_nt: TGTGCCAGCAGTGAAGGACTAGTCAGGGCTGAGCAGTTCTTC

cdr3_length: 15
v_call: TRBV19
clone_size: few
d_call: -
j_call: TRBJ1-1
cdr3_aa: CASKGRRETNTEAFF
cdr3_nt: TGTGCCAGTAAAGGGCGAAGAGAAACTAACACTGAAGCTTTCTTT

cdr3_length: 17
v_call: TRBV25-1
clone_size: many
d_call: -
j_call: TRBJ1-1
cdr3_aa: CASSADSLYSWDTEAFF
cdr3_nt: TGTGCCAGCAGCGCGGACAGTCTCTACTCATGGGACACTGAAGCTTTCTTT

cdr3_length: 14
v_call: TRBV14
clone_size: -
d_call: TRBD1
j_call: TRBJ2-1
cdr3_aa: CASSRWTGANEQFF
cdr3_nt: TGTGCCAGCAGTCGTTGGACAGGGGCCAATGAGCAGTTCTTC

cdr3_length: 13
v_call: TRBV14
clone_size: few
d_call: TRBD1
j_call: TRBJ1-2
cdr3_aa: CASSPQGARGYTF
cdr3_nt: TGTGCCAGCAGCCCTCAGGGGGCTCGAGGCTACACCTTC

cdr3_length: 14
v_call: TRBV10-3
clone_size: -
d_call: TRBD1
j_call: TRBJ2-7
cdr3_aa: CAIRRTGGSYEQYF
cdr3_nt: TGTGCCATCAGGAGGACAGGGGGCTCCTACGAGCAGTACTTC

cdr3_length: 15
v_call: TRBV6-5
clone_size: many
d_call: TRBD2
j_call: TRBJ2-3
cdr3_aa: CASSNSGRTGYTQYF
cdr3_nt: TGTGCCAGCAGTAATAGCGGGAGGACTGGGTATACGCAGTATTTT